These T cell receptor beta chains were read from a single sample in a study of CD8 T cells in ankylosing spondylitis. MiXCR, run by TCRdb on the 5' RACE reads, gives a single entry per CDR3 protein. The sample shows about 160,000 distinct CDR3 sequences, 40% to 50% of them seen only once. The sequenced sample was synovial fluid, either unsorted or a sorted T cell fraction (not recorded which). Receptor source: a male donor with ankylosing spondylitis. Each CDR3 is given with its conserved first and last residue. D genes are given only for firm matches. Rows give clone size only sometimes, using once, few, many, or a class for an expanded clone.

clone size: few; J gene: TRBJ1-1; V gene: TRBV4-1; D gene: -; CDR3 protein: CASSQDFRGKHTEAFF; CDR3 DNA: TGCGCCAGCAGCCAAGATTTTAGGGGTAAGCACACTGAAGCTTTCTTT
clone size: many; J gene: TRBJ2-4; V gene: TRBV7-8; D gene: TRBD1; CDR3 protein: CASSLETGQGGNIQYF; CDR3 DNA: TGTGCCAGCAGCTTAGAAACGGGACAGGGGGGTAACATTCAGTACTTC
clone size: few; J gene: TRBJ1-1; V gene: TRBV15; D gene: -; CDR3 protein: CATTLGRSPSETEAFF; CDR3 DNA: TGTGCCACCACCCTGGGACGAAGCCCTTCCGAAACTGAAGCTTTCTTT
clone size: many; J gene: TRBJ2-7; V gene: TRBV4-3; D gene: -; CDR3 protein: CASSQDRGDEQYF; CDR3 DNA: TGCGCCAGCAGCCAAGATCGGGGCGACGAGCAGTACTTC
clone size: -; J gene: TRBJ2-7; V gene: TRBV20-1; D gene: -; CDR3 protein: CSATGAGGIHQAYEQYF; CDR3 DNA: TGCAGTGCTACCGGGGCAGGGGGGATTCATCAAGCCTACGAGCAGTACTTC
clone size: few; J gene: TRBJ1-1; V gene: TRBV27; D gene: -; CDR3 protein: CASSLYPVETGWDTEAFF; CDR3 DNA: TGTGCCAGCAGTTTATACCCGGTAGAAACAGGGTGGGATACTGAAGCTTTCTTT
clone size: few; J gene: TRBJ2-5; V gene: TRBV7-8; D gene: -; CDR3 protein: CASTGKDYIDQETQYF; CDR3 DNA: TGTGCCAGCACGGGAAAGGACTATATCGATCAAGAGACCCAGTACTTC
clone size: few; J gene: TRBJ1-1; V gene: TRBV10-3; D gene: -; CDR3 protein: CAISESIFPGPWDTEAFF; CDR3 DNA: TGTGCCATCAGTGAGTCGATCTTCCCGGGGCCTTGGGACACTGAAGCTTTCTTT
clone size: -; J gene: TRBJ1-1; V gene: TRBV5-1; D gene: TRBD1; CDR3 protein: CASSLAQGRLEAFF; CDR3 DNA: TGCGCCAGCAGCCTGGCACAGGGGAGGCTTGAAGCTTTCTTT
clone size: -; J gene: TRBJ1-1; V gene: TRBV3-1; D gene: -; CDR3 protein: CASSQELVGHPGAFF; CDR3 DNA: TGTGCCAGCAGCCAAGAGCTGGTGGGCCACCCGGGAGCTTTCTTT
clone size: -; J gene: TRBJ2-7; V gene: TRBV7-8; D gene: TRBD1; CDR3 protein: CASSPGVLGQGIDEQYF; CDR3 DNA: TGTGCCAGCAGCCCCGGGGTCCTCGGACAGGGTATTGACGAGCAGTACTTC
clone size: few; J gene: TRBJ2-2; V gene: TRBV12-3/TRBV12-4; D gene: TRBD2; CDR3 protein: CAWASGTNTGELFF; CDR3 DNA: TGTGCTTGGGCTAGCGGGACAAACACCGGGGAGCTGTTTTTT
clone size: -; J gene: TRBJ2-5; V gene: TRBV28; D gene: -; CDR3 protein: CASSYLGLYETQYF; CDR3 DNA: TGTGCCAGCAGTTACCTTGGGCTGTATGAGACCCAGTACTTC
clone size: many; J gene: TRBJ1-3; V gene: TRBV12-3/TRBV12-4; D gene: -; CDR3 protein: CASSLGGAGNTIYF; CDR3 DNA: TGTGCCAGCAGTTTAGGAGGGGCTGGAAACACCATATATTTT
clone size: -; J gene: TRBJ2-2; V gene: TRBV7-6; D gene: TRBD1; CDR3 protein: CASSLGTGEKNTGELFF; CDR3 DNA: TGTGCCAGCAGCTTGGGGACAGGAGAAAAGAACACCGGGGAGCTGTTTTTT
clone size: -; J gene: TRBJ2-1; V gene: TRBV12-3/TRBV12-4; D gene: -; CDR3 protein: CASSQLHYNEQFF; CDR3 DNA: TGTGCCAGCAGTCAATTGCATTACAATGAGCAGTTCTTC
clone size: -; J gene: TRBJ2-3; V gene: TRBV27; D gene: -; CDR3 protein: CASSPNRVTDTQYF; CDR3 DNA: TGTGCCAGCAGTCCCAACCGGGTTACAGATACGCAGTATTTT
clone size: -; J gene: TRBJ2-7; V gene: TRBV5-1; D gene: -; CDR3 protein: CASSLAGTPTYEQYF; CDR3 DNA: TGCGCCAGCAGCTTGGCCGGGACGCCCACCTACGAGCAGTACTTC
clone size: -; J gene: TRBJ2-1; V gene: TRBV7-8; D gene: TRBD2; CDR3 protein: CASSLRLAGGYNEQFF; CDR3 DNA: TGTGCCAGCAGCTTAAGACTAGCGGGAGGGTACAATGAGCAGTTCTTC
clone size: -; J gene: TRBJ2-3; V gene: TRBV6-5; D gene: TRBD2; CDR3 protein: CASSYRPSGGSGDTQYF; CDR3 DNA: TGTGCCAGCAGTTACAGGCCTAGCGGGGGGTCTGGAGATACGCAGTATTTT